This T cell receptor beta chain originates from a study of HIV-infected children after antiretroviral therapy interruption. At the level of the study: All children had CD4+ count above 500 and viral load below 50 copies/ml.

Unique molecular identifiers were included in an RNA-based 3' RACE TCR library. TCRdb passed the 3' RACE reads through MiXCR, listing each CDR3 protein once. The sample has about 89,000 distinct CDR3 sequences, about 6.9% seen once. This clonotype was counted only a few times. A junction end diverges from the germline sequence, so it may reflect a read error. CDR1 and CDR2 from the germline V gene are SSHAT and FNYEAQ (reference sequence). The CDR3 consists of 18 residues. Stated treatment: PENTA 11 planned treatment interruption arm or continuous ART arm. The chain joins TRBV7-7 to TRBJ2-1; 8 bases agree with TRBD2. The sequence derives from a pool of human donors with HIV. The sequencing used CD45RA+ CD4+ T cells from PBMCs, pooled from several time points, collected from a donor given antiretroviral therapy, either interrupted or continuous. The subset: naive CD4+ CD45RA+ CD45RO- T cells. The CDR3 DNA is TGTGCTAGCAGCTTAGGAGCGGGGGCCTTTAGCTCCTACAATGAGCAGTTCTTC. It translates to CASSLGAGAFSSYNEQFF. The variable domain in full, completed from reference TRBV7-7 and TRBJ2-1, reads GAGVSQSPRYKVTKRGQDVTLRCDPISSHATLYWYQQALGQGPEFLTYFNYEAQPDKSGLPSDRFSAERPEGSISTLTIQRTEQRDSAMYRCASSLGAGAFSSYNEQFFGPGTRLTVL.